The 29 T cell receptor beta chains presented below share a single source sample, sequenced in a study of T cell repertoires in cytomegalovirus infection. Their antigens are not known. TCRdb redid the calling of the reads with MiXCR, one entry per CDR3 protein. The sample consists of 450,000 to 600,000 distinct CDR3 sequences, 30% to 40% of them appearing once. The material was cultured PBMCs, obtained from culture after CMV antigen stimulation. Receptors originate from a human donor in good health (CMV status not recorded). Some clones in this sample may be carry-over from other donors' samples.

This clonotype was detected a few times. The chain links TRBV28 to TRBJ2-5; 10 bases are shared with TRBD1. The V and J ends lost 9 bases and 5 bases, in that order; junction bases with no gene match: 6. The CDR3 is 13 amino acids. The V gene's germline CDR1 is MDHEN and CDR2 SYDVKM. CDR3 residues: CASRTGGWETQYF. CDR3 sequence (DNA): TGTGCCAGTCGGACAGGGGGGTGGGAGACCCAGTACTTC.

The V call is TRBV6-2 or TRBV6-3, the J call TRBJ2-2; 8 nucleotides line up with TRBD2. The V gene's germline CDR1 is MNHEY and CDR2 SVGEGT. The CDR3 consists of 15 residues. J gave up 7 bases and V 2 bases, and 6 bases lay outside the gene matches. CDR3 protein: CASSYDGRAGGELFF. CDR3 nucleotide sequence: TGTGCCAGCAGTTACGACGGGAGGGCCGGCGGGGAGCTGTTTTTT.

The V and J genes are TRBV7-8 and TRBJ1-4; D is uncertain. The CDR3 has 15 amino acids. Per germline, CDR1 SGHVS and CDR2 FQNEAQ. Trimming pared 4 bases from V and 3 bases from J, leaving 12 bases between. CDR3 residues: CASSSRGVANEKLFF. The CDR3 DNA reads TGTGCCAGCAGCTCTCGCGGGGTGGCTAATGAAAAACTGTTTTTT.

This clonotype was seen more than once but under ten times. This rearrangement joins TRBV27 to TRBJ1-1; unclear D gene. The V gene lost 7 bases and the J gene lost 5 bases, with 17 bases spanning the gap. The CDR3 contains 14 residues. Per the germline V gene, CDR1 is MNHEY and CDR2 is SMNVEV (reference sequence). DNA of the CDR3: TGTGCCAGCACCTCCCCGGGGTTGGGTACTGAAGCTTTCTTT. This translates into CASTSPGLGTEAFF.

The chain uses TRBV4-3 and TRBJ2-7; TRBD2 agrees at 8 bases. The germline V gene has CDR1 LGHNA and CDR2 YSLEER. The CDR3 covers 15 residues. V gave up 5 bases and J gave up 5 bases; unmatched junction bases: 11. The CDR3 loop reads CASSIRSGSINEQYF. The CDR3 region has the DNA TGCGCCAGCAGCATCCGGAGCGGGAGCATCAACGAGCAGTACTTC.

The V gene is TRBV7-2, the J gene TRBJ2-7; 13 bases are shared with TRBD2. The CDR3 is 16 amino acids. V gave up 1 base and J gave up 1 base; unmatched junction bases: 1. Germline V lookup: CDR1 SGHTA, CDR2 FQGNSA. The CDR3 sequence: CASSLGLAGGSYEQYF. CDR3 bases: TGTGCCAGCAGCTTAGGACTAGCGGGAGGATCCTACGAGCAGTACTTC.

This chain joins TRBV5-5 and TRBJ2-5; D perhaps matches TRBD1 (6 bases). CDR1 and CDR2 (germline): SGHKS, YYEKEE (reference sequence). The CDR3 is made up of 16 amino acids. Trimming shortened V by 4 bases and J by 3 bases, and 19 bases separated the two germline ends. The CDR3 spells CASSVVPDSPEETQYF. DNA of the CDR3: TGTGCCAGCAGCGTGGTTCCGGACAGTCCGGAAGAGACCCAGTACTTC.

The CDR3 sequence is CASSLRVKAGELFF. The CDR3 nucleotides are TGTGCCAGCAGTTTGAGGGTAAAGGCCGGGGAGCTGTTTTTT. The chain combines TRBV7-2 with TRBJ2-2; weak D call: TRBD2 (5 bases). The V end was cut by 6 bases, the J end by 6 bases, with 14 bases between. Looked up from germline, CDR1 is SGHTA and CDR2 is FQGNSA. This CDR3 comprises 14 residues.

This chain connects TRBV9 to TRBJ2-7, with 8 bases lining up with TRBD2. This CDR3 region has 15 residues. Germline-derived CDR1 and CDR2 are SGDLS and YYNGEE. The V segment lost 0 bases and the J segment 0 bases; nucleotides outside the gene matches: 2. The CDR3 DNA sequence: TGTGCCAGCAGCGTAGGCGGGAGGACCTCCTACGAGCAGTACTTC. It encodes CASSVGGRTSYEQYF.

This clonotype was recorded once. This chain's CDR3 is CASGLVRGRENTEAFF. The CDR3 coding sequence is TGTGCTAGTGGTTTGGTAAGGGGTCGGGAGAACACTGAAGCTTTCTTT. The gene calls are TRBV12-5 and TRBJ1-1; D possibly corresponds to TRBD1 (5 bases). The CDR3 extends over 16 amino acids. Germline V lookup: CDR1 LGHNT, CDR2 FRNRAP. Deletions cut 0 bases from V and 1 base from J, with 12 bases between.

This clonotype was counted only a few times. The chain links TRBV24-1 to TRBJ2-1, with 8 bases that match TRBD2. The germline CDR1 and CDR2 sequences are KGHDR and SFDVKD. This CDR3 spans 17 amino acids. The J segment lost 4 bases and the V segment lost 1 base, leaving 8 bases of the junction unmatched. In nucleotides, the CDR3 is TGTGCCACCAGTGATTTAGGGCGGGGCGGGAGGTACAATGAGCAGTTCTTC. It yields the protein CATSDLGRGGRYNEQFF.

The chain uses TRBV6-1 and TRBJ1-2; TRBD1 matches at 7 bases. Unmatched junction bases numbered 13, after V lost 7 bases and J lost 2 bases. Germline V gene sequence: CDR1 MNHNS, CDR2 SASEGT. The CDR3 contains 16 residues. CDR3 DNA sequence: TGTGCCAGCATTTTGCAACAGGGGTGGGAGAACTATGGCTACACCTTC. Translation gives CASILQQGWENYGYTF.

This clonotype was seen a few times. The chain uses TRBV6-1 and TRBJ2-7; tentatively, D is TRBD2 (6 bases). This CDR3 contains 14 residues. With 3 bases removed from V and 3 bases from J, the gap between germline ends came to 12 bases. CDR1 is MNHNS and CDR2 is SASEGT in the germline V gene. CDR3 bases: TGTGCCAGCAGTGAGCGGGAACCACGCTACGAGCAGTACGTC. It is translated as CASSEREPRYEQYV.

This clonotype was detected many times. V is TRBV19 and J is TRBJ1-5; D ambiguous. Between the trimmed V and J ends, which lost 3 bases and 4 bases, there was a span of 16 bases. The CDR3 has 16 amino acids. Per germline, CDR1 LNHDA and CDR2 SQIVND (reference sequence). The CDR3 here is CASSILPQTVNQPQHF. CDR3 bases: TGTGCCAGTAGTATCCTACCCCAGACTGTGAATCAGCCCCAGCATTTT.

This clonotype has a count of ten or more. The V call is TRBV7-2, the J call TRBJ1-2; 7 bases match TRBD1. Germline loops: CDR1 SGHTA, CDR2 FQGNSA. There are 15 residues in the CDR3. V shed 0 bases, J shed 2 bases, and the junction held 3 bases outside the gene matches. The CDR3 loop reads CASSLAQGVNYGYTF. The CDR3 coding sequence is TGTGCCAGCAGCTTAGCGCAGGGGGTAAACTATGGCTACACCTTC.

The J gene is TRBJ2-1, the V gene TRBV7-9, with 14 bases identical to TRBD2. Germline V gene lookup returns CDR1 SEHNR and CDR2 FQNEAQ (reference sequence). CDR3 length: 22 amino acids. J lost 3 bases, V lost 4 bases, and 20 bases had no gene match. This CDR3 is CASSSSIAGTSGSGTYYNEQFF. The CDR3 DNA follows: TGTGCCAGCAGCTCTTCTATAGCCGGGACTAGCGGGAGTGGGACCTACTACAATGAGCAGTTCTTC. The whole variable domain, remainder taken from reference TRBV7-9 and TRBJ2-1, is DTGVSQNPRHKITKRGQNVTFRCDPISEHNRLYWYRQTLGQGPEFLTYFQNEAQLEKSRLLSDRFSAERPKGSFSTLEIQRTEQGDSAMYLCASSSSIAGTSGSGTYYNEQFFGPGTRLTVL.

The chain has TRBV20-1 and TRBJ2-1; 12 bases match TRBD2. The CDR3 spans 14 residues. The V gene end was trimmed by 5 bases and the J gene end by 2 bases; junction bases not matched to a gene: 1. The germline V gene encodes CDR1 DFQATT and CDR2 SNEGSKA (reference sequence). The CDR3 DNA sequence: TGCAGTGCTGGACTAGCGGGAACCTACAATGAGCAGTTCTTC. This codes for CSAGLAGTYNEQFF.

In its sample, this clonotype was seen a few times. V gene TRBV7-2 combines with J gene TRBJ2-4; D uncertain. The CDR3 spans 11 residues. The V end lost 1 base, the J end lost 10 bases, and 5 bases lay between the germline ends. Germline V gene lookup returns CDR1 SGHTA and CDR2 FQGNSA. CDR3 amino acids: CASSLVGIQYF. CDR3 sequence (DNA): TGTGCCAGCAGCTTAGTGGGAATTCAGTACTTC.

There are many counts of this clonotype. V is TRBV7-2 and J is TRBJ2-3, with D unresolved. Germline V gene sequence: CDR1 SGHTA, CDR2 FQGNSA. The CDR3 is 15 residues long. V lost 0 bases and J lost 1, with 8 bases in between. As DNA, the CDR3 is TGTGCCAGCAGCTTAGCGCTCCAGCGCACAGATACGCAGTATTTT. Translated, it gives CASSLALQRTDTQYF.

This chain joins TRBV28 and TRBJ2-5; D perhaps matches TRBD2 (5 bases). Germline CDR1 and CDR2: MDHEN and SYDVKM. The CDR3 loop spans 14 amino acids. The V end was cut by 8 bases, the J end by 4 bases, with 17 bases between. The CDR3 spells CASSIPRDIETQYF. The CDR3 DNA follows: TGTGCCAGCTCAATACCCCGGGATATAGAGACCCAGTACTTC. Full variable domain (missing parts from reference TRBV28 and TRBJ2-5): DVKVTQSSRYLVKRTGEKVFLECVQDMDHENMFWYRQDPGLGLRLIYFSYDVKMKEKGDIPEGYSVSREKKERFSLILESASTNQTSMYLCASSIPRDIETQYFGPGTRLLVL.

This clonotype was detected a few times. The chain joins TRBV5-6 to TRBJ2-7; 8 nucleotides match TRBD1. V lost 1 base and J lost 11; bases outside the gene matches: 8. CDR3 length: 13 residues. Per germline, CDR1 SGHDT and CDR2 YYEEEE. The CDR3 loop reads CASSLPTGGGKYF. The CDR3 DNA reads as TGTGCCAGCAGCTTGCCCACAGGGGGAGGAAAGTACTTC.

This clonotype was counted between two and nine times. This rearrangement joins TRBV9 to TRBJ2-3; 8 nucleotides align to TRBD1. Germline-derived CDR1 and CDR2 are SGDLS and YYNGEE. The CDR3 is made up of 18 amino acids. J lost 2 bases, V lost 0 bases, and 11 bases had no gene match. The CDR3 spells CASSVGLTGEGSTDTQYF. CDR3 sequence (DNA): TGTGCCAGCAGCGTAGGTCTGACAGGGGAAGGATCCACAGATACGCAGTATTTT.

V usage is TRBV29-1 and J usage is TRBJ2-5; 8 bases are shared with TRBD1. Germline CDR1 and CDR2: SQVTM and ANQGSEA. There are 15 residues in the CDR3. V gave up 8 bases and J gave up 5 bases; unmatched junction bases: 16. The CDR3: CSIKTTGGYTETQYF. DNA for the CDR3: TGCAGCATAAAAACCACAGGGGGTTATACGGAGACCCAGTACTTC.

This clonotype was seen more than once but under ten times. V and J are TRBV20-1 and TRBJ2-7; 10 bases fit TRBD1. From germline, CDR1 is DFQATT and CDR2 SNEGSKA (reference sequence). The V segment lost 0 bases and the J segment 7 bases; nucleotides outside the gene matches: 9. The CDR3 contains 15 residues. The CDR3 sequence: CSAREPRQGAKEQYV. The CDR3 coding sequence is TGCAGTGCTAGAGAACCCCGACAGGGGGCGAAGGAGCAGTACGTC.

V usage is TRBV3-1 and J usage is TRBJ1-5; D uncertain. The CDR3 covers 14 residues. V dropped 0 bases and J dropped 1 base, with 4 bases sitting between them. From germline, CDR1 is LGHDT and CDR2 YNNKEL (reference sequence). CDR3 sequence (DNA): TGTGCCAGCAGCCAAGATCACAGCAATCAGCCCCAGCATTTT. It translates to CASSQDHSNQPQHF.

Many counts were recorded for this clonotype. The chain recombines TRBV7-2 with TRBJ2-3; D is possibly TRBD1 or TRBD2 (5 bases each). The CDR3 has 14 amino acids. Germline V lookup: CDR1 SGHTA, CDR2 FQGNSA. Trimming took off 1 base at V and 9 bases at J, with 14 bases between the two ends. The CDR3 loop reads CASSLEVVGRTQYF. The CDR3 nucleotides are TGTGCCAGCAGCTTAGAGGTCGTGGGACGGACGCAGTATTTT.

This chain connects TRBV2 to TRBJ1-2; 11 bases align to TRBD1. The CDR3 sequence is 16 residues long. V dropped 5 bases and J dropped 8; count of bases not matched to a gene: 13. Per germline, CDR1 SNHLY and CDR2 FYNNEI. The CDR3 here is CASSPPPGQGVRGYTF. CDR3 nucleotides: TGTGCCAGCAGTCCTCCTCCGGGACAGGGGGTCCGGGGCTACACCTTC.

The CDR3 region has the DNA TGCGCCAGCAGCCAAGAGACGGCGGCACCCCAGCCCCAGCATTTT. As protein: CASSQETAAPQPQHF. The chain has TRBV4-1 and TRBJ1-5; no clear D. The V gene's germline CDR1 is MGHRA and CDR2 YSYEKL. The CDR3 contains 15 residues. V gave up 0 bases and J gave up 7 bases, with 13 bases separating them.

The chain uses TRBV6-1 and TRBJ2-2; 11 bases align to TRBD2. Trimming at V came to 9 bases and at J to 1 base, leaving 10 bases not matched to a gene. Per germline, CDR1 MNHNS and CDR2 SASEGT. The CDR3 is made up of 17 amino acids. In DNA, the CDR3 is TGTGCCAGTCTACCTAGCGGGAGGCCTCTGAACACCGGGGAGCTGTTTTTT. Translation: CASLPSGRPLNTGELFF.